This T cell receptor beta chain was retrieved from a study of blood T cell repertoires in COVID-19. Study summary: Researchers got acute and convalescent COVID-19 samples from the United States, Italy and Spain. Sample material is recorded as cDNA or gDNA derived from T cells, B-cell-depleted T cells, or PBMCs.

Authors' methods: Reference gene primer amplification gave nucleated cell count estimates. Here immunoSEQ multiplex PCR was the method, and the copy in TCRdb shows in-frame clones only, minus some. V, J and clone size derive from that table, while D and trimming were established from the DNA sequence. The repertoire holds under 85,000 clones, with approximately 83% as singletons. A Seattle source enrolled patients during active infection and followed them longitudinally. The CDR3 extends over 18 amino acids. The V gene's germline CDR1 is SEHNR and CDR2 FQNEAQ (reference sequence). V shed 2 bases and J shed 6 bases, with 23 bases lying between them.

Sample: peripheral blood. The receptor comes from a man aged 35-49 years with COVID-19, enrolled during active disease. The V gene is TRBV7-9, the J gene TRBJ2-1; the D is unclear. The CDR3 here is CASSLTVWAGLSSNEQFF. CDR3 bases: TGTGCCAGCAGCTTAACGGTGTGGGCAGGCCTCAGCTCCAATGAGCAGTTCTTC.